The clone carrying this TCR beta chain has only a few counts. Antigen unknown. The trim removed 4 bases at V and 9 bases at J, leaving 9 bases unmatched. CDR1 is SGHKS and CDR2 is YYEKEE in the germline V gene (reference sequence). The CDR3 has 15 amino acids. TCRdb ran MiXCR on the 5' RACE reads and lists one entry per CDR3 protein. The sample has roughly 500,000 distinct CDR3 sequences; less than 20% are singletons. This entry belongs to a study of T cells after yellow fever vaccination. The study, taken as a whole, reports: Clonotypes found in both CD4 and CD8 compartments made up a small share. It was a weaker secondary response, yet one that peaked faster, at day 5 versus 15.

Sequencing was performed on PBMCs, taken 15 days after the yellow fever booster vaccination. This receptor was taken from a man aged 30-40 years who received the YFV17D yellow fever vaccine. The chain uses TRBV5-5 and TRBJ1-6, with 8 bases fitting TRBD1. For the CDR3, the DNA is TGTGCCAGCAGCCGGGACCGGACAGGGTCTTCACCCCTCCACTTT. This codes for CASSRDRTGSSPLHF. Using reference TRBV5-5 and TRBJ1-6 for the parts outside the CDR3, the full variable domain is DAGVTQSPTHLIKTRGQQVTLRCSPISGHKSVSWYQQVLGQGPQFIFQYYEKEERGRGNFPDRFSARQFPNYSSELNVNALLLGDSALYLCASSRDRTGSSPLHFGNGTRLTVT.